The present T cell receptor (beta chain) was sequenced within a study of shared clonotypes between healthy human individuals. Profiled with immunoSEQ multiplex PCR; TCRdb holds only in-frame clones, not every one. The sample gives about 1.1 million clones, about 80% of which show up once; 0.6% to 0.75% is in the top ten. Sequences were obtained from memory CD4+ T cells from PBMCs. Noted subset: CD45RA-negative fraction. The sequence was obtained from a man aged 18-30 years in good health. Some clones in this sample may be carry-over from other donors' samples.

DNA for the CDR3: TGTGCCAGCAGTGCAAGCCCCTATGGCTACACCTTC. This codes for CASSASPYGYTF. The rearrangement links TRBV28 to TRBJ1-2; D call uncertain. CDR3 size: 12 residues. V was trimmed by 5 bases and J by 4 bases, leaving 8 bases between them. The germline V gene has CDR1 MDHEN and CDR2 SYDVKM.